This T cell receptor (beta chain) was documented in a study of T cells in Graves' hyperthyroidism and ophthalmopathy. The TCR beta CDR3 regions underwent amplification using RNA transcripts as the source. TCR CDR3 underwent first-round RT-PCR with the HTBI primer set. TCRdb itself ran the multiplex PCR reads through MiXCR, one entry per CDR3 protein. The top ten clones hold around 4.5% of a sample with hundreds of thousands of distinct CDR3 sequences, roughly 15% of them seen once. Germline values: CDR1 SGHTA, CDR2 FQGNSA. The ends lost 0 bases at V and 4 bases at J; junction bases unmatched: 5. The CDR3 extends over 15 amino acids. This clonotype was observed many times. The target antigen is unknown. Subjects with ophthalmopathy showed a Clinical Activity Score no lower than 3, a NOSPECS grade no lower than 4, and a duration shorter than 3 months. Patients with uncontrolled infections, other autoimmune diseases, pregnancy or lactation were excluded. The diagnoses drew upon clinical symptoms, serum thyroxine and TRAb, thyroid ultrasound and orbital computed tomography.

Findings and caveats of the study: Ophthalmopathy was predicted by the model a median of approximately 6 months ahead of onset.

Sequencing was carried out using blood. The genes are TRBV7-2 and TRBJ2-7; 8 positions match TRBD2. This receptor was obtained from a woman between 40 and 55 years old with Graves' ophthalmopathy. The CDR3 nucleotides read TGTGCCAGCAGCTTAGCACTAGCGGTAGAATACGAGCAGTACTTC. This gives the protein CASSLALAVEYEQYF.